Described below is a single TCR beta chain sequence and its context. The sample belongs to a study of control samples from healthy donors and cancer patients. Here immunoSEQ multiplex PCR was the method, and the copy in TCRdb shows in-frame clones only, minus some. The table includes some 140,000 clones, roughly nine tenths detected once. The TCR was taken from a woman aged 25 to 39 in good health. The sample was blood.

The CDR3 loop is CASSFSRGGDAEAFF. DNA for the CDR3: TGTGCCAGCAGTTTTTCGAGGGGGGGAGACGCTGAAGCTTTCTTT. This chain uses TRBV6-6 with TRBJ1-1; a possible D gene is TRBD1 (6 bases). Germline CDR1 MNHNY, CDR2 SVGAGI (reference sequence). The CDR3 covers 15 residues. The V end lost 4 bases, the J end lost 6 bases, and 18 bases lay between the germline ends.